This TCR beta chain appears in the sequencing data of a study of T cell changes during pregnancy in multiple sclerosis. The sample holds one count of this clone. Germline V gene data show CDR1 as SNHLY and CDR2 as FYNNEI. V lost 7 bases, J lost 2 bases, and 9 bases stayed unmatched. CDR3 length equals 15 residues. Generated by immunoSEQ multiplex PCR, the TCRdb table keeps only in-frame clones and is missing some. The table has tens of thousands of clones, just over 90% seen once; the top ten hold approximately 1.3%. This clonotype was obtained from a female donor in good health, enrolled as a control in a pregnancy study. The material was peripheral blood, obtained in the third trimester of pregnancy. V usage is TRBV2 and J usage is TRBJ2-7, with 9 bases that match TRBD1. The CDR3 DNA is TGTGCCAGCATGGGGGGGGGACAGGGAGCCTACGAGCAGTACTTC. It codes for CASMGGGQGAYEQYF. Supplemented by reference TRBV2 and TRBJ2-7, the full variable domain reads EPEVTQTPSHQVTQMGQEVILRCVPISNHLYFYWYRQILGQKVEFLVSFYNNEISEKSEIFDDQFSVERPDGSNFTLKIRSTKLEDSAMYFCASMGGGQGAYEQYFGPGTRLTVT.